The 22 T cell receptor beta chains below come from one sample, sequenced in a study of T cells in Graves' hyperthyroidism and ophthalmopathy. The source material, RNA transcripts, was used to amplify TCR beta CDR3 regions. First-round RT-PCR targeting the TCR CDR3 was performed with the HTBI primer set. TCRdb reanalysed the multiplex PCR reads using MiXCR and keeps one entry per CDR3 protein. The sample consists of around 360,000 distinct CDR3 sequences, over 12% of them appearing once. The material sequenced was blood. The receptors were sampled from an older woman with Graves' ophthalmopathy.

This clonotype was observed a handful of times. V is TRBV12-3 or TRBV12-4 and J is TRBJ2-7, with a possible D match to TRBD2 (6 bases). V gave up 3 bases and J gave up 1 base, with 10 bases separating them. The CDR3 has 14 residues. CDR3 loop: CASSFRDFSYEQYF. CDR3 DNA sequence: TGTGCCAGCAGTTTCCGGGACTTTTCCTACGAGCAGTACTTC.

J is TRBJ1-2 and V is TRBV6-5, with 8 bases aligning to TRBD1. The CDR3 is 15 amino acids. Germline lookup yields CDR1 MNHEY and CDR2 SVGAGI. After removal of 0 bases from V and 8 bases from J, the junction contained 8 bases not matched to a gene. The CDR3: CASSYSGRGQDGYTF. The CDR3 DNA reads TGTGCCAGCAGTTACTCGGGTCGGGGACAGGACGGCTACACCTTC.

Regarding this clonotype: A much larger clone lies one base from this, so it may be a read error. This chain connects TRBV5-6 to TRBJ2-1, with 7 nucleotides matching TRBD2. The CDR3 covers 16 residues. Germline values: CDR1 SGHDT, CDR2 YYEEEE. After removal of 4 bases from V and 8 bases from J, the junction contained 15 bases not matched to a gene. CDR3 bases: TGTGCCAGCAGCCTGGCTCCCCGGCGGGAGATCGATGAGCAGTTCTTC. Translation: CASSLAPRREIDEQFF.

In this sample, this clonotype turned up once. The chain is built from TRBV24-1 and TRBJ2-1; D unclear. The CDR3 covers 15 residues. V lost 9 bases, J lost 6 bases, and 20 bases lay in between. Per germline, CDR1 KGHDR and CDR2 SFDVKD. The CDR3 nucleotides are TGTGCCACCTCTGGGGTGGGGATGGTTGGCAATGAGCAGTTCTTC. Amino acid sequence: CATSGVGMVGNEQFF.

This clonotype was seen a handful of times. J is TRBJ2-7 and V is TRBV7-8, with unresolved D. Trimming cost V 5 bases and J 5 bases, with 13 bases left between them. Germline assignment: CDR1 SGHVS and CDR2 FQNEAQ. The CDR3 extends over 13 amino acids. CDR3 region: CASSPSWQDEQYF. CDR3 nucleotides: TGTGCCAGCAGCCCTTCCTGGCAGGACGAGCAGTACTTC.

This rearrangement joins TRBV27 to TRBJ1-6; TRBD1 aligns across 8 bases. Germline V CDR1 and CDR2: MNHEY, SMNVEV (reference sequence). V lost 5 bases, J lost 8 bases, and 8 bases stayed unmatched. The CDR3 covers 15 residues. CDR3 coding DNA: TGTGCCAGCAGTCGGCAGGACAGGGAATATTCACCCCTCCACTTT. Translating it yields CASSRQDREYSPLHF.

The rearrangement joins TRBV4-1 to TRBJ1-6, with TRBD1 matching 7 bases. The CDR3 is made up of 16 amino acids. CDR1 MGHRA and CDR2 YSYEKL come from the germline V gene. V gave up 0 bases and J gave up 6 bases; unmatched junction bases: 5. CDR3 in DNA: TGCGCCAGCAGCCAAGACAGCCAGGGGGTTAATTCACCCCTCCACTTT. Translating gives CASSQDSQGVNSPLHF.

This clonotype has at least ten counts. This sequence joins TRBV5-1 and TRBJ2-6; 10 bases line up with TRBD1. Germline V gene data show CDR1 as SGHRS and CDR2 as YFSETQ. This CDR3 has 18 amino acids. The trim removed 4 bases at V and 0 bases at J, leaving 7 bases unmatched. The DNA for the CDR3 is TGCGCCAGCAGCAGGGACAGGGGAGGAGGCTCTGGGGCCAACGTCCTGACTTTC. Encoded protein: CASSRDRGGGSGANVLTF.

This clonotype was seen ten or more times. V and J are TRBV30 and TRBJ1-2; 8 bases align to TRBD1. Germline trimming cut 1 base from V and 13 bases from J; bases unmatched to any gene: 8. Germline loops: CDR1 GTSNPN, CDR2 SVGIG (reference sequence). The CDR3 length is 12 residues. The DNA for the CDR3 is TGTGCCTGGAGTGGCAATAACAGGGGGTTCACCTTC. Translation gives CAWSGNNRGFTF.

This clonotype was detected only a few times. Being one base from a much bigger clone, this may be a read error. J is TRBJ2-1 and V is TRBV28; either TRBD1 or TRBD2 may fit D (5 bases each). The CDR3 extends over 15 amino acids. With 4 bases removed from V and 7 bases from J, the gap between germline ends came to 17 bases. In germline, CDR1 is MDHEN, CDR2 SYDVKM. The CDR3: CASSSGTAPGNEQFF. CDR3 nucleotide sequence: TGTGCCAGCAGTTCCGGGACGGCGCCTGGGAATGAGCAGTTCTTC.

In this sample, this clonotype turned up many times. The gene calls are TRBV20-1 and TRBJ2-1, with 10 bases lining up with TRBD2. This CDR3 contains 17 residues. From germline, CDR1 is DFQATT and CDR2 SNEGSKA (reference sequence). Germline trimming cut 1 base from V and 4 bases from J; bases unmatched to any gene: 10. The CDR3 reads CSARGTSGLADYNEQFF. CDR3 coding DNA: TGCAGTGCTAGAGGGACTAGCGGTCTCGCCGATTACAATGAGCAGTTCTTC.

In this sample, this clonotype turned up many times. V and J are TRBV30 and TRBJ1-2, with TRBD1 matching over 7 bases. Per germline, CDR1 GTSNPN and CDR2 SVGIG (reference sequence). Unmatched junction bases numbered 13, after V lost 5 bases and J lost 7 bases. The CDR3 covers 14 residues. CDR3 sequence: CAWERQGGEGGYTF. The CDR3 DNA reads as TGTGCCTGGGAGAGACAGGGAGGTGAGGGTGGCTACACCTTC.

This clonotype was observed at least ten times. The rearrangement joins TRBV6-2 or TRBV6-3 to TRBJ1-2; 7 bases are a match to TRBD1. There are 14 residues in the CDR3. V lost 5 bases and J lost 4; bases outside the gene matches: 7. Germline V CDR1 and CDR2: MNHEY, SVGEGT. CDR3 residues: CASSRPGQPYGYTF. The CDR3 nucleotides read TGTGCCAGCAGTCGACCGGGACAGCCCTATGGCTACACCTTC.

Concerning this clonotype itself: The junction departs from germline at one end; a sequencing error may be responsible. The rearrangement links TRBV12-3 or TRBV12-4 to TRBJ1-1; D gene uncertain. This CDR3 has 13 amino acids. The CDR3 here is CASSLAGNTGAFF. CDR3 DNA sequence: TGTGCCAGCAGTTTAGCAGGGAACACTGGAGCTTTCTTT.

This clonotype has more than one count but fewer than ten. This chain connects TRBV10-3 to TRBJ2-7; D tentatively fits TRBD1 or TRBD2 (5 bases each). Trimming shortened V by 8 bases and J by 2 bases, and 13 bases separated the two germline ends. The CDR3 extends over 13 amino acids. Germline lookup yields CDR1 ENHRY and CDR2 SYGVKD. CDR3: CAIGRGGTYEQYF. The CDR3, as DNA: TGTGCCATCGGCCGGGGCGGAACCTACGAGCAGTACTTC.

This clonotype was counted only a few times. V gene TRBV24-1 combines with J gene TRBJ2-7; TRBD1 is a possible D gene (5 bases). There are 16 residues in the CDR3. Looked up from germline, CDR1 is KGHDR and CDR2 is SFDVKD. V dropped 9 bases and J dropped 1 base, with 21 bases sitting between them. CDR3 loop: CATDAPGRVISYEQYF. The CDR3 DNA reads TGTGCCACCGACGCCCCCGGCAGGGTTATATCCTACGAGCAGTACTTC.

This clonotype came up many times. The genes are TRBV12-3 or TRBV12-4 and TRBJ2-7; D is undetermined. The CDR3 contains 14 residues. The V end was cut by 5 bases, the J end by 4 bases, with 15 bases between. CDR3 DNA: TGTGCCAGCAGTCCTCTTGGGTGGTCTTACGAGCAGTACTTC. It codes for CASSPLGWSYEQYF.

This clonotype was counted ten times or more. The chain is built from TRBV7-8 and TRBJ2-4, with 13 bases that match TRBD2. Germline CDR1 SGHVS, CDR2 FQNEAQ. The CDR3 extends over 18 amino acids. Trimming took 1 base from V and 6 from J; bases not matched to a gene: 9. Here the CDR3 DNA reads TGTGCCAGCAGCTTAGTGAGGACTAGCGGGAGTGGTGGAAACATTCAGTACTTC. Protein sequence: CASSLVRTSGSGGNIQYF. Full variable domain (rest looked up from reference TRBV7-8 and TRBJ2-4): GAGVSQSPRYKVAKRGQDVALRCDPISGHVSLFWYQQALGQGPEFLTYFQNEAQLDKSGLPSDRFFAERPEGSVSTLKIQRTQQEDSAVYLCASSLVRTSGSGGNIQYFGAGTRLSVL.

Ten or more counts support this clonotype. The rearrangement joins TRBV28 to TRBJ2-1; possible D gene TRBD2, 5 bases. The CDR3 is made up of 16 amino acids. Germline V gene sequence: CDR1 MDHEN, CDR2 SYDVKM. V was pared by 6 bases and J by 3 bases, with 18 bases between. The CDR3 DNA reads TGTGCCAGCAGGTTGACTACCGGAACAATCTACAATGAGCAGTTCTTC. It encodes CASRLTTGTIYNEQFF.

This clonotype was detected many times. V is TRBV11-1 and J is TRBJ2-7, with D perhaps matching TRBD1 or TRBD2 (6 bases each). The CDR3 runs to 17 residues. The V and J ends lost 5 bases and 3 bases respectively, with 23 bases between them. In germline, CDR1 is SGHAT, CDR2 FQDESV (reference sequence). CDR3: CASSESEGGSGLYEQYF. The CDR3 DNA follows: TGTGCCAGCAGCGAAAGTGAGGGGGGCAGTGGCCTCTACGAGCAGTACTTC.

This clonotype was counted many times. V usage is TRBV12-3 or TRBV12-4 and J usage is TRBJ1-4, with D unclear. The V gene lost 5 bases and the J gene lost 3 bases, with 13 bases spanning the gap. The CDR3 is 15 amino acids. The CDR3 here is CASSPPVGANEKLFF. In nucleotides, the CDR3 is TGTGCCAGCAGTCCCCCGGTGGGCGCTAATGAAAAACTGTTTTTT.

This clonotype was counted many times. The V gene is TRBV12-3 or TRBV12-4, the J gene TRBJ2-1; TRBD2 aligns across 7 bases. V shed 5 bases, J shed 3 bases, and the junction held 7 bases outside the gene matches. This CDR3 comprises 15 residues. The CDR3 reads CASSPSASGYNEQFF. In nucleotides, the CDR3 is TGTGCCAGCAGTCCCTCCGCTAGCGGCTACAATGAGCAGTTCTTC.